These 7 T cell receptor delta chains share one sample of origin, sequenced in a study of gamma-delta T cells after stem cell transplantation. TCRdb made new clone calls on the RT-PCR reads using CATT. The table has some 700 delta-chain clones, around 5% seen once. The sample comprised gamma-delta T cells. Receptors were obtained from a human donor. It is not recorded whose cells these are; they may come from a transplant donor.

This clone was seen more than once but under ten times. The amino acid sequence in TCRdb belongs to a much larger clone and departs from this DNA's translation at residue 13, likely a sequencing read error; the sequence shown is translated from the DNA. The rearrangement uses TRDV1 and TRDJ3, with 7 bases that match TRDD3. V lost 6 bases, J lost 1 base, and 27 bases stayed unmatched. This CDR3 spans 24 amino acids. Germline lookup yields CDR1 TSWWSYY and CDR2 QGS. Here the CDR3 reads CALGLGRLSPTGEYDSWDTRQMFF. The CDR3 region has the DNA TGTGCTCTTGGTTTGGGTCGGCTCTCCCCAACTGGGGAATACGATTCCTGGGACACCCGACAGATGTTTTTC.

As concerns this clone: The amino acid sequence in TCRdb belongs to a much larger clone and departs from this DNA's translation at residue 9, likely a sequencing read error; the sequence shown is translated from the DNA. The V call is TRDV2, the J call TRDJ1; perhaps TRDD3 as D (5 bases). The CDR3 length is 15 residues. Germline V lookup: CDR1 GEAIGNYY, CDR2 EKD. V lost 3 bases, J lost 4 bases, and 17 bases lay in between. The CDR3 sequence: CACDSLRGKGDKLIF. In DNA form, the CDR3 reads TGTGCCTGTGACTCGCTACGGGGAAAGGGCGATAAACTCATCTTT.

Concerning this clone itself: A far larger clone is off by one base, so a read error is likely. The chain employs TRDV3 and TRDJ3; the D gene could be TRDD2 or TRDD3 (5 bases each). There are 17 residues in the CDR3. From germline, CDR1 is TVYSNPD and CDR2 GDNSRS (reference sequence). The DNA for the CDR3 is TGTGCCTTTAATCCTTCTGCAAGCTCCTGGGACACCCGACTGATGTTTTTC. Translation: CAFNPSASSWDTRLMFF.

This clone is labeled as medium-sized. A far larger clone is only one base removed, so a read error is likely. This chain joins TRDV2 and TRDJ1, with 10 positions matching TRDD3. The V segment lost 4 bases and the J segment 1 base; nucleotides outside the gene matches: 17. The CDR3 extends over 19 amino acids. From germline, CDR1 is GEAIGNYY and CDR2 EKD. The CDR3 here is CACETLGELGDRATDKLIF. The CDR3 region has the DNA TGTGCCTGTGAGACCCTTGGGGAGCTGGGGGATAGGGCCACCGATAAACTCATCTTT.

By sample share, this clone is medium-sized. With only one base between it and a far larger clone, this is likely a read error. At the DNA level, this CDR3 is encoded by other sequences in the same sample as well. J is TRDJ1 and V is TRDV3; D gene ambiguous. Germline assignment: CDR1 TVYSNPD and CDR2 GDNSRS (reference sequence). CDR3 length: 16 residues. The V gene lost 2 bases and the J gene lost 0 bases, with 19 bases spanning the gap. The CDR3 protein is CAFLGKWAQYTDKLIF. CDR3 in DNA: TGTGCCTTTTTGGGCAAGTGGGCCCAGTACACCGATAAACTCATCTTT.

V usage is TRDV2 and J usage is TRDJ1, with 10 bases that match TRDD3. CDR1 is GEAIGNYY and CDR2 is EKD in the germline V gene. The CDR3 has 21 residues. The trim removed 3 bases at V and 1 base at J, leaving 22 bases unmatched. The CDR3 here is CACDPLGPPRGDTRSTDKLIF. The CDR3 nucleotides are TGTGCCTGTGACCCCCTAGGTCCCCCAAGGGGGGATACGCGGAGCACCGATAAACTCATCTTT.

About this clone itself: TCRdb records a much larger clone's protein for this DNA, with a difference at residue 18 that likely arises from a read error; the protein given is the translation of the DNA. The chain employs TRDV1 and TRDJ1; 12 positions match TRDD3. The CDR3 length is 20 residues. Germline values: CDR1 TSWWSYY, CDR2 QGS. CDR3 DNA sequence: TGTGCTCTTGGGGAAACAATGGGGGAGTACTGGGGGATACTTTCCGATAAATTCATCTTT. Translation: CALGETMGEYWGILSDKFIF.